The text below deals with one T cell receptor (beta chain). The sample contains more than one DNA sequence encoding this CDR3. Profiled with immunoSEQ multiplex PCR; TCRdb holds only in-frame clones, not every one. The sample lists 250,000 to 300,000 clones; 75% to 90% were seen once. The sample originates from a study of blood T cell repertoires in COVID-19. The source of this sequence is a woman aged 70-85 years with COVID-19, enrolled during active disease. The sequenced sample was peripheral blood.

The CDR3 region has the DNA TGTGCCAGCTCACCGGGACAGGAGAACACTGAAGCTTTCTTT. It encodes CASSPGQENTEAFF. The chain uses TRBV18 and TRBJ1-1, with 8 bases lining up with TRBD1. The germline gives CDR1 KGHSH, CDR2 LQKENI. This CDR3 comprises 14 residues. The J segment lost 1 base and the V segment lost 3 bases, leaving 1 base of the junction unmatched.